This passage covers 18 T cell receptor beta chains from one sample sequenced in a study of CD8+ T cells in alopecia areata. Once RNA had been extracted, it was reverse transcribed into cDNA to act as the sequencing template. Repertoires were generated with immunoSEQ multiplex PCR, while TCRdb's copy carries only in-frame clones and drops some. The sample consists of 200,000 or so clones, roughly 60% of them appearing once. Treatment described: oral pan-JAK inhibitor, 5-10 mg twice daily. The sequencing used CD4+ T cells sorted from blood, collected at week 24, from a patient treated with tofacitinib. Receptor source: a human donor with alopecia areata.

The chain is built from TRBV30 and TRBJ1-4, with D tentatively TRBD1 (6 bases). Germline V gene data show CDR1 as GTSNPN and CDR2 as SVGIG (reference sequence). V was clipped by 0 bases and J by 8 bases, with 7 bases between them. This CDR3 is built from 12 residues. The CDR3 DNA reads TGTGCCTGGAGTGTTGGGGGCGAAAAACTGTTTTTT. This codes for CAWSVGGEKLFF.

This clone was found a few times. This rearrangement joins TRBV7-8 to TRBJ1-6; TRBD1 matches at 7 bases. The CDR3 is 14 amino acids. V lost 5 bases, J lost 10 bases, and 8 bases stayed unmatched. The germline CDR1 and CDR2 sequences are SGHVS and FQNEAQ. The CDR3 DNA reads TGTGCCAGCAGCCAGACAGGGAACGGATCACCCCTCCACTTT. This translates into CASSQTGNGSPLHF.

The table lists this clone with a few counts. In DNA form, the CDR3 reads TGTGCCAGCAGCTTCAACCCACAGGGAGCGGAAGCTTTCTTT. Amino acid sequence: CASSFNPQGAEAFF. The genes are TRBV7-9 and TRBJ1-1, with a possible D match to TRBD1 (6 bases). V was cut by 3 bases and J by 8 bases, with 16 bases left in between. From germline, CDR1 is SEHNR and CDR2 FQNEAQ (reference sequence). This CDR3 spans 14 amino acids.

This clone appeared a few times. The chain recombines TRBV7-2 with TRBJ2-3, with D possibly matching TRBD2 (5 bases). CDR1 and CDR2 from the germline V gene are SGHTA and FQGNSA. The CDR3 has 12 amino acids. The V and J ends lost 1 base and 8 bases respectively, with 7 bases between them. The CDR3 DNA is TGTGCCAGCAGCTTAGAGGGAGTTACGCAGTATTTT. Translated: CASSLEGVTQYF.

This chain joins TRBV14 and TRBJ2-7; perhaps TRBD1 as D (5 bases). This CDR3 spans 13 amino acids. Per the germline V gene, CDR1 is SGHDN and CDR2 is FVKESK. V was clipped by 3 bases and J by 3 bases, with 9 bases between them. The CDR3 spells CASSHDDSYEQYF. For the CDR3, the DNA is TGTGCCAGCAGCCATGATGACAGCTACGAGCAGTACTTC.

The rearrangement uses TRBV5-6 and TRBJ2-2; D uncertain. Looked up from germline, CDR1 is SGHDT and CDR2 is YYEEEE. The CDR3 contains 15 residues. The V end lost 5 bases, the J end lost 0 bases, and 11 bases lay between the germline ends. The DNA of the CDR3 is TGTGCCAGCAGGCGTCTAAGCTCGAACACCGGGGAGCTGTTTTTT. Its protein is CASRRLSSNTGELFF. The variable domain in full, completed from reference TRBV5-6 and TRBJ2-2, reads DAGVTQSPTHLIKTRGQQVTLRCSPKSGHDTVSWYQQALGQGPQFIFQYYEEEERQRGNFPDRFSGHQFPNYSSELNVNALLLGDSALYLCASRRLSSNTGELFFGEGSRLTVL.

The V call is TRBV5-1, the J call TRBJ2-6; TRBD1 aligns across 9 bases. The CDR3 covers 18 residues. Trimming at V came to 4 bases and at J to 5 bases, leaving 13 bases not matched to a gene. Germline V lookup: CDR1 SGHRS, CDR2 YFSETQ. The CDR3 here is CASSIRDRDVRRANVLTF. In DNA, the CDR3 is TGCGCCAGCAGCATCCGGGACAGGGACGTTCGTAGGGCCAACGTCCTGACTTTC.

The chain carries TRBV7-2 and TRBJ1-5, with a weak D call TRBD1 (5 bases). Germline CDR1 SGHTA, CDR2 FQGNSA. CDR3 length equals 18 residues. V gave up 1 base and J gave up 0 bases, with 16 bases separating them. The CDR3 nucleotides are TGTGCCAGCAGCTTAGACCCTTCCGGGGCTTATAGCAATCAGCCCCAGCATTTT. It specifies CASSLDPSGAYSNQPQHF.

To note about this clone: The germline gene is not matched at one end of the junction; a read error may be the cause. The chain has TRBV7-2 and TRBJ1-5; D uncertain. Germline values: CDR1 SGHTA, CDR2 FQGNSA. This CDR3 is built from 15 residues. CDR3 amino acids: CASNLQGRSNQPQHF. CDR3 in DNA: TGTGCCAGCAACTTACAAGGCAGAAGCAATCAGCCCCAGCATTTT.

The chain is built from TRBV29-1 and TRBJ2-5; D could derive from TRBD1 or TRBD2 (5 bases each). The CDR3 runs 14 residues. Between the trimmed V and J ends, which lost 8 bases and 3 bases, there was a span of 19 bases. Germline assignment: CDR1 SQVTM and CDR2 ANQGSEA. The CDR3 is CSSPGAGQEETQYF. DNA of the CDR3: TGCAGCTCGCCCGGGGCAGGCCAAGAAGAGACCCAGTACTTC.

The V and J genes are TRBV5-1 and TRBJ1-5; D not resolved. Germline-derived CDR1 and CDR2 are SGHRS and YFSETQ. Deletions cut 4 bases from V and 3 bases from J, with 8 bases between. This CDR3 contains 13 residues. CDR3 in DNA: TGCGCCAGCAGCCCCGGGGTCAATCAGCCCCAGCATTTT. This sequence encodes CASSPGVNQPQHF.

CDR3 residues: CAWSGDQGNTIYF. CDR3 DNA sequence: TGTGCCTGGAGTGGCGACCAAGGAAACACCATATATTTT. The chain links TRBV30 to TRBJ1-3; D call uncertain. V was pared by 1 base and J by 4 bases, with 8 bases between. The CDR3 contains 13 residues. Germline CDR1 and CDR2: GTSNPN and SVGIG (reference sequence).

The chain uses TRBV25-1 and TRBJ1-2, with a weak D call TRBD1 (6 bases). The germline V and J ends were trimmed by 6 bases and 5 bases, with 10 bases remaining between them. The germline CDR1 and CDR2 sequences are MGHDK and SYGVNS. There are 12 residues in the CDR3. The CDR3 DNA is TGTGCCAGCAGGGACAGTAGTTATGGCTACACCTTC. Translated: CASRDSSYGYTF.

This clone came up once. This chain links TRBV9 with TRBJ2-1; 11 nucleotides line up with TRBD2. J gave up 4 bases and V 4 bases, and 4 bases lay outside the gene matches. CDR3 length: 15 amino acids. The germline CDR1 and CDR2 sequences are SGDLS and YYNGEE. The CDR3 DNA follows: TGTGCCAGCAGCCCGACTAGCGGGACATACAATGAGCAGTTCTTC. Translated, it gives CASSPTSGTYNEQFF.

This clone was seen more than once but under ten times. The V call is TRBV27, the J call TRBJ1-2; D gene unclear. CDR1 and CDR2 (germline): MNHEY, SMNVEV (reference sequence). The CDR3 is 12 residues long. The V end lost 6 bases, the J end lost 5 bases, and 10 bases lay between the germline ends. Written as DNA, the CDR3 is TGTGCCAGCAGCCCTGGATGGTATGGCTACACCTTC. It codes for CASSPGWYGYTF.

This chain links TRBV4-1 with TRBJ1-2; 8 positions match TRBD1. The V and J ends lost 0 bases and 13 bases, in that order; junction bases with no gene match: 4. This CDR3 comprises 12 residues. Per the germline V gene, CDR1 is MGHRA and CDR2 is YSYEKL. The CDR3 region is CASSQENRGATF. The CDR3 DNA reads TGCGCCAGCAGCCAAGAGAACAGGGGGGCCACCTTC.

This clone has just a few counts. The chain has TRBV6-5 and TRBJ1-5; D remains ambiguous. Trimming cost V 5 bases and J 0 bases, with 8 bases left between them. This CDR3 comprises 14 residues. From germline, CDR1 is MNHEY and CDR2 SVGAGI. The CDR3 spells CASSEGNSNQPQHF. CDR3 nucleotide sequence: TGTGCCAGCAGTGAAGGGAATAGCAATCAGCCCCAGCATTTT.

CDR3 coding DNA: TGTGCCAGCAGCTTAGAAAAGGGTAGAATTCAGTACTTC. Encoded protein: CASSLEKGRIQYF. This chain connects TRBV7-2 to TRBJ2-4; the D is unclear. Germline CDR1 is SGHTA and CDR2 is FQGNSA. Trimming took 1 base from V and 10 from J, leaving 11 bases between them. There are 13 residues in the CDR3.